This T cell receptor (beta chain) is drawn from a study of cytomegalovirus exposure and HLA in healthy donors. Study at large: Drawn from HLA-typed donors, about 82 million unique TCRs were held in an early data release.

Researchers ran the PCR with 60 Vbeta and 13 Jbeta primers. Method: immunoSEQ multiplex PCR; TCRdb's copy keeps in-frame clones and lacks some. Of approximately 130,000 clones in the sample, around 77% were seen once. The CDR3 contains 16 residues. Germline CDR1 and CDR2: SGHKS and YYEKEE (reference sequence). J lost 3 bases, V lost 2 bases, and 8 bases had no gene match. Sequencing input: PBMCs. The clonotype comes from a man aged 18-30 years in good health and CMV-seropositive. The chain recombines TRBV5-5 with TRBJ2-5; 9 nucleotides align to TRBD2. This CDR3 reads CASSFFGGGAEETQYF. The CDR3 bases are TGTGCCAGCAGCTTCTTTGGCGGGGGGGCCGAAGAGACCCAGTACTTC.